Shown below are 3 T cell receptor beta chains from a single sample sequenced in a study of neoadjuvant anti-PD-1 for oral cavity cancer. Some clones are missing from TCRdb's copy, which holds only in-frame ones; the method was immunoSEQ multiplex PCR. The sample holds tens of thousands of clones, more than 40% seen once. Time point: after neoadjuvant nivolumab, at surgical resection. The sample here was tumor tissue, taken after nivolumab (anti-PD-1) treatment. The receptors were gathered from a person between 40 and 79 years old with oral cavity squamous cell carcinoma.

This chain uses TRBV2 with TRBJ2-1; TRBD1 or TRBD2 may be the D gene (5 bases each). In germline, CDR1 is SNHLY, CDR2 FYNNEI. The CDR3 is 14 amino acids. V was pared by 6 bases and J by 0 bases, with 9 bases between. The CDR3 sequence is CASRLGVSYNEQFF. The CDR3 bases are TGTGCCAGCAGGTTGGGGGTCTCCTACAATGAGCAGTTCTTC.

This clone occurred a few times. The V and J genes are TRBV30 and TRBJ2-1, with 9 bases aligning to TRBD1. The CDR3 covers 14 residues. Germline values: CDR1 GTSNPN, CDR2 SVGIG (reference sequence). V lost 2 bases, J lost 10 bases, and 9 bases stayed unmatched. Written as DNA, the CDR3 is TGTGCCTGGAGTACGGGACAGGGTAAATGGGAGCAGTTCTTC. Translated, it gives CAWSTGQGKWEQFF.

This chain joins TRBV7-3 and TRBJ2-2; no definite D call. V gave up 0 bases and J gave up 6 bases, with 8 bases separating them. CDR3 length: 14 residues. Germline CDR1 reads SGHTA; CDR2 reads FQGTGA. The CDR3, as DNA: TGTGCCAGCAGCTTAACTACAGAGGCCGGGGAGCTGTTTTTT. This encodes CASSLTTEAGELFF.